The 15 T cell receptor beta chains below come from one sample, sequenced in a study of regulatory T cells in long-lasting Graves disease. As for time point: newly diagnosed GD, antithyroid drugs for less than 3 months. Construction of the TCR library relied on RNA isolated from PBMCs. Library construction for TCR beta used iRepertoire HTBI primers and Arm-PCR of CDR3 regions. TCRdb called the multiplex PCR reads again in MiXCR, with one record for every CDR3 protein. Altogether about 450,000 distinct CDR3 sequences are present, 13% to 15% being singletons, with the ten largest covering more than 15%. This sample was shared with a second study, whose subject was T cells in Graves' hyperthyroidism and ophthalmopathy.

The input for sequencing was peripheral blood mononuclear cells (PBMCs), taken at new diagnosis, from a patient treated with antithyroid drugs. The source is a woman aged 50 to 65 with Graves disease.

This clonotype was observed many times. The chain combines TRBV4-2 with TRBJ2-1, with D perhaps TRBD2 (5 bases). From germline, CDR1 is LGHNA and CDR2 YNFKEQ. Trimming removed 6 bases from V and 7 bases from J, with 16 bases in between. The CDR3 runs 14 residues. The CDR3 DNA reads as TGTGCCAGCAGGGGAACGGGAAATCGGAATGAGCAGTTCTTC. This codes for CASRGTGNRNEQFF.

Ten or more counts support this clonotype. This chain links TRBV5-1 with TRBJ2-7; D might be TRBD2 (6 bases). This CDR3 has 14 amino acids. Germline CDR1 SGHRS, CDR2 YFSETQ. V lost 6 bases, J lost 4 bases, and 17 bases lay in between. This chain's CDR3 is CASTPGEDTYEQYF. In nucleotides, the CDR3 is TGCGCCAGCACCCCCGGGGAGGATACATACGAGCAGTACTTC.

This chain links TRBV4-1 with TRBJ2-1, with D possibly being TRBD2 (6 bases). Trimming stripped 0 bases from V and 6 bases from J, with 12 bases between. The CDR3 is 15 amino acids. Germline-derived CDR1 and CDR2 are MGHRA and YSYEKL. This chain's CDR3 is CASSQELGLINEQFF. The CDR3, as DNA: TGCGCCAGCAGCCAAGAATTGGGACTCATCAATGAGCAGTTCTTC.

Of note for this clonotype: Possible read error: a much larger clone is one base away. This sequence joins TRBV28 and TRBJ2-5; 7 nucleotides agree with TRBD2. With V trimmed by 9 bases and J by 5 bases, 9 bases remained unmatched. The CDR3 consists of 13 residues. Germline V gives CDR1 MDHEN, CDR2 SYDVKM. The CDR3 sequence: CASNTGGGETQYF. CDR3 coding DNA: TGTGCCAGTAATACTGGGGGGGGGGAGACCCAGTACTTC. Based on the CDR3 plus reference TRBV28 and TRBJ2-5, the full variable domain is DVKVTQSSRYLVKRTGEKVFLECVQDMDHENMFWYRQDPGLGLRLIYFSYDVKMKEKGDIPEGYSVSREKKERFSLILESASTNQTSMYLCASNTGGGETQYFGPGTRLLVL.

The chain employs TRBV7-9 and TRBJ2-3; D is possibly TRBD1 (6 bases). The germline gives CDR1 SEHNR, CDR2 FQNEAQ (reference sequence). The CDR3 consists of 15 residues. Deletions cut 6 bases from V and 2 bases from J, with 15 bases between. The CDR3 here is CASRLTGTYTDTQYF. The CDR3 bases are TGTGCCAGCAGATTAACAGGGACCTACACAGATACGCAGTATTTT. Full variable domain (outside the CDR3, taken from reference TRBV7-9 and TRBJ2-3): DTGVSQNPRHKITKRGQNVTFRCDPISEHNRLYWYRQTLGQGPEFLTYFQNEAQLEKSRLLSDRFSAERPKGSFSTLEIQRTEQGDSAMYLCASRLTGTYTDTQYFGPGTRLTVL.

There are many counts of this clonotype. This chain joins TRBV2 and TRBJ2-7, with D perhaps given as TRBD1 or TRBD2 (6 bases each). CDR3 size: 14 residues. Germline V gene sequence: CDR1 SNHLY, CDR2 FYNNEI. Deletions cut 5 bases from V and 1 base from J, with 12 bases between. For the CDR3, the DNA is TGTGCCAGCAGTTGGGGGGCCCGATCCTACGAGCAGTACTTC. Its protein product is CASSWGARSYEQYF.

This clonotype has ten or more counts. The chain uses TRBV12-3 or TRBV12-4 and TRBJ1-1; D is undetermined. This CDR3 is 14 amino acids long. V lost 1 base and J 3 bases, leaving 9 bases between the germline ends. The CDR3 nucleotides are TGTGCCAGCAGTTTAGAGGACCAACACACTGAAGCTTTCTTT. Encoded protein: CASSLEDQHTEAFF.

This clonotype was observed many times. The chain links TRBV7-9 to TRBJ2-2, with 8 bases lining up with TRBD1. The CDR3 totals 15 residues. In germline, CDR1 is SEHNR, CDR2 FQNEAQ (reference sequence). The V segment lost 3 bases and the J segment 4 bases; nucleotides outside the gene matches: 4. The CDR3 spells CASSLTGDATGELFF. The DNA for the CDR3 is TGTGCCAGCAGCTTGACAGGGGACGCCACCGGGGAGCTGTTTTTT.

This clonotype was counted ten times or more. This chain connects TRBV7-2 to TRBJ1-2; tentative D call: TRBD1 (5 bases). CDR1 SGHTA and CDR2 FQGNSA come from the germline V gene. The CDR3 length is 14 residues. Trimming removed 5 bases from V and 3 bases from J, with 13 bases in between. This CDR3 reads CASSKGLRDYGYTF. The CDR3 nucleotides are TGTGCCAGCAGCAAGGGGTTAAGGGACTATGGCTACACCTTC.

The sample holds many counts of this clonotype. The V call is TRBV28, the J call TRBJ2-5; 8 positions match TRBD1. The CDR3 length is 15 residues. V shed 2 bases, J shed 4 bases, and the junction held 6 bases outside the gene matches. The germline V gene encodes CDR1 MDHEN and CDR2 SYDVKM. The CDR3 DNA sequence: TGTGCCAGCAGTTTAGGGGCAGGGGGCGTAGAGACCCAGTACTTC. This sequence encodes CASSLGAGGVETQYF.

This clonotype has a count of ten or more. The chain has TRBV7-2 and TRBJ2-7; D perhaps matches TRBD1 (9 bases). The length of the CDR3 is 16 residues. Trimming stripped 1 base from V and 3 bases from J, with 16 bases between. Germline values: CDR1 SGHTA, CDR2 FQGNSA. The CDR3 bases are TGTGCCAGCAGCTTAGTAGCGGGACAGGGTGGCTACGAGCAGTACTTC. This sequence encodes CASSLVAGQGGYEQYF. The full variable domain, rest sourced from reference TRBV7-2 and TRBJ2-7, is GAGVSQSPSNKVTEKGKDVELRCDPISGHTALYWYRQSLGQGLEFLIYFQGNSAPDKSGLPSDRFSAERTGGSVSTLTIQRTQQEDSAVYLCASSLVAGQGGYEQYFGPGTRLTVT.

This clonotype was picked up a small number of times. V and J are TRBV6-2 or TRBV6-3 and TRBJ2-1, with D possibly matching TRBD2 (7 bases). Germline CDR1 reads MNHEY; CDR2 reads SVGEGT. The germline V and J ends were trimmed by 4 bases and 4 bases, with 17 bases remaining between them. The CDR3 has 16 residues. The CDR3 sequence: CASSSEGGGLYNEQFF. In nucleotides, the CDR3 is TGTGCCAGCAGTTCGGAGGGGGGAGGGCTATACAATGAGCAGTTCTTC.

The chain is built from TRBV28 and TRBJ2-1; TRBD1 aligns across 9 bases. CDR1 and CDR2 (germline): MDHEN, SYDVKM. After removal of 8 bases from V and 8 bases from J, the junction contained 10 bases not matched to a gene. CDR3 length equals 14 residues. CDR3 protein: CASSPGTGSHEQFF. CDR3 bases: TGTGCCAGCTCACCCGGGACAGGGTCCCATGAGCAGTTCTTC.

This clonotype came up a few times. The chain joins TRBV6-1 to TRBJ2-3; the match to TRBD2 covers 11 bases. Germline V gene data show CDR1 as MNHNS and CDR2 as SASEGT. The CDR3 length is 17 residues. J lost 6 bases, V lost 11 bases, and 19 bases had no gene match. DNA for the CDR3: TGTGCCCCCCCGGCAGGGGCGACTAGCGGGGTCATCGATACGCAGTATTTT. Its translation is CAPPAGATSGVIDTQYF.

This chain joins TRBV20-1 and TRBJ2-7; perhaps TRBD2 as D (5 bases). Germline-derived CDR1 and CDR2 are DFQATT and SNEGSKA (reference sequence). Between the trimmed V and J ends, which lost 2 bases and 0 bases, there was a span of 14 bases. This CDR3 is 15 amino acids long. Written as DNA, the CDR3 is TGCAGTGCTAGAAGGTGGCGGGTGAGCTCCTACGAGCAGTACTTC. Protein: CSARRWRVSSYEQYF.